The entry below gives a single T cell receptor beta chain sequence along with its context. This clone has just a few counts. The target of this receptor is not known. There are no base qualities to consult, and no much larger clone falls within one base. In the same sample, other DNA sequences code for this CDR3. Healthy HIV-negative adults with no recently reported acute infections or vaccinations were included as donors. Only Caucasian adults living in Nashville, Tennessee, USA were represented among the donors. For unsorted samples, tens of millions of PBMCs were counted, and genomic DNA was extracted using the QIAamp DNA Blood Mini kit. After blood collection by leukapheresis, PBMCs were isolated using Ficoll-Histopaque density gradient centrifugation and then cryopreserved in the vapor phase of liquid nitrogen. V is pared back by 2 bases and J by 2 bases, with 7 bases lying between the germline termini. The CDR3, from cysteine to phenylalanine, totals 13 residues. Of all the DNA, just the CDR3 is kept, 39 bases in frame from base 1. Looking up the germline V gene (reference sequence) yields CDR1 GTSNPN and CDR2 SVGIG.

This entry belongs to a study of shared clonotypes between healthy human individuals (dated by TCRdb to about 2020). Study-wide context: The cohort comprised a couple of women and a few men aged 18 to 49 years. To estimate repertoire size and how much clonotype sharing occurs between individuals, the study deeply sequenced the blood TCR repertoires of several healthy adults. Between about 0.8 and 9.5 billion PBMCs per donor were obtained by leukapheresis. To increase sequencing depth and limit assay-specific biases, TCR repertoire library preparation and sequencing were carried out by different laboratories using diverse techniques. Overall study outcomes, separate from this receptor: The genetic and exposure-history diversity represented was limited by the small number of donors. Based on pairwise subsampling, the degree of clonotype sharing among donors was expected to be affected by sequencing depth. Only blood was sampled, and tissue TCR repertoires likely differ from those in blood.

Using the deep immunoSEQ assay, TCR CDR3 regions were amplified from genomic DNA by multiplex PCR. Genomic DNA extracted from each cell subset was distributed evenly over all wells of several immunoSEQ 96-well plates, and each plate served as one replicate. For unsorted PBMC, each replicate PCR was loaded with 300 ng genomic DNA, equivalent to 30,000 or so T cell genomes. Unsorted PBMC genomic DNA was sequenced across ten immunoSEQ deep assay plates. Purified libraries were quantified with a Qubit 3.0 fluorometer, sized on a Bioanalyzer 2100, and re-quantified with the KAPA Library Quantification kit. A separate single-read 150-cycle Illumina NextSeq 550 flow cell was used to sequence each immunoSEQ 96-well plate. The study's processing was this. Because only junctional sequences without quality scores were contained in the immunoSEQ output, filtering matching that applied to full-length reads could not be performed. To assign V/J genes and CDR3, sequences were annotated using PyIR, a Python wrapper for IgBLAST v1.9, with IMGT germline references. Any read was removed if the V/J assignment was weak (E-value above 1e-6), the CDR3 was missing, or the read contained stop codons, out-of-frame junctions, or ambiguous translated residues. V3J clonotypes were defined as sequences sharing the same inferred V gene, J gene, and CDR3 amino acid sequence. Percentage overlap between repertoires was computed as shared unique clonotypes divided by the size of the smaller repertoire. Three approaches were used to assess repertoire richness: RTK rarefaction, the Chao1 estimator, and Recon v2.1 estimates of unobserved clonotypes. Held by TCRdb, this immuneACCESS table contains in-frame sequences only and omits some clones. Under half of the omission traces to an unresolved V gene where checked; the cause of the rest is unknown. V and J calls plus clone size are reproduced from that table; the DNA served to infer D and trimming. Present in this sample are about 450,000 clones, about 76% of which were seen just once. 13% of the sample belongs to the ten largest clones.

The chain employs TRBV30 and TRBJ1-5, and TRBD1 may be the D gene, going by 6 matching bases. Sequencing input: PBMCs. This clonotype originated in a woman aged 40 to 50 in good health. Some clones in this sample may be carry-over from other donors' samples. Read as DNA, the sequence is TGTGCCTGGAGTTCAGGGGGCAATCAGCCCCAGCATTTT. Translated, it reads CAWSSGGNQPQHF. The CDR3, completed at both ends by the reference TRBV30 and TRBJ1-5 genes, gives the full variable domain SQTIHQWPATLVQPVGSPLSLECTVEGTSNPNLYWYRQAAGRGLQLLFYSVGIGQISSEVPQNLSASRPQDRQFILSSKKLLLSDSGFYLCAWSSGGNQPQHFGDGTRLSIL.